This TCR beta chain was identified in a study of cytomegalovirus exposure and HLA in healthy donors. Regarding the study as a whole: About 87% or about 30% of the time was how often most TCR beta V segments were productive, according to an earlier analysis. With further analysis later on, most CMV-associated TCR beta chains appeared HLA-restricted. Researchers reportedly found TCR beta sequences accurately predicted most subjects' HLA-A and HLA-B alleles.

V lost 5 bases to trimming and J lost 8 bases, with 9 bases between them. The CDR3 is made up of 11 amino acids. Germline CDR1 SEHNR, CDR2 FQNEAQ (reference sequence). The PCR employed 60 Vbeta primers together with 13 Jbeta primers. This table comes from immunoSEQ multiplex PCR, and its TCRdb copy is limited to in-frame clones, with some not included. This table has 90,000 to 130,000 clones, approximately 70% appearing once. With regard to this clone: Its antigen is unidentified.

The chain recombines TRBV7-9 with TRBJ1-2; unclear D gene. The origin of this receptor is a young woman in good health and CMV-seronegative. The specimen sequenced was PBMCs. This CDR3 reads CASSRGMGYTF. In DNA, the CDR3 is TGTGCCAGCAGCCGAGGAATGGGCTACACCTTC.